This T cell receptor beta chain was documented in a study of shared T cell receptors in the human thymus. The assay was immunoSEQ multiplex PCR, and TCRdb's table has in-frame clones only and misses some. The table includes over 650,000 clones, more than 75% detected once. This sample also appeared in a second study, on human thymus T cells. That work adds: Serving as donors were healthy Finnish infants, each of whom was having open corrective surgery for congenital heart defects. Thymic resections from corrective heart surgery supplied the tissue.

Sequencing was performed on thymocytes. This TCR derives from a boy in the first two years of life with a congenital heart defect.

In DNA form, the CDR3 reads TGTGCCAGCAGGCAGGGGAGGGGGGGTGAAAAACTGTTTTTT. As protein: CASRQGRGGEKLFF. V is TRBV6-1 and J is TRBJ1-4, with D possibly TRBD1 on 6 matching bases. Trimming left V 6 bases short and J 7 bases short, with 15 bases between. CDR1 MNHNS and CDR2 SASEGT come from the germline V gene. This CDR3 is 14 amino acids long.